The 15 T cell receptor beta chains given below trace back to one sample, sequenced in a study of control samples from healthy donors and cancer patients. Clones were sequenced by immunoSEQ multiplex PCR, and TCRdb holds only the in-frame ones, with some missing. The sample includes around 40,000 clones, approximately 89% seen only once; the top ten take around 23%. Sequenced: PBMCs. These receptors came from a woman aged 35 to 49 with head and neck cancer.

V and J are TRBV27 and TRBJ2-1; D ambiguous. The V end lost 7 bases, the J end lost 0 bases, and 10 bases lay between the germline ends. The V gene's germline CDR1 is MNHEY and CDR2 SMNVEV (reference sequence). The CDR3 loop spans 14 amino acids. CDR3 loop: CASTVDGSYNEQFF. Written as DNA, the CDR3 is TGTGCCAGCACCGTAGACGGCTCCTACAATGAGCAGTTCTTC.

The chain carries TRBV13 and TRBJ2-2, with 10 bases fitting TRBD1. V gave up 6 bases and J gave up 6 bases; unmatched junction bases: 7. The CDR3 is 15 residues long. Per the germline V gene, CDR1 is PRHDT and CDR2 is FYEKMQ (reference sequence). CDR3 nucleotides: TGTGCCAGCAGACCTAGACAGGGGGCGGCCGGGGAGCTGTTTTTT. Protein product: CASRPRQGAAGELFF.

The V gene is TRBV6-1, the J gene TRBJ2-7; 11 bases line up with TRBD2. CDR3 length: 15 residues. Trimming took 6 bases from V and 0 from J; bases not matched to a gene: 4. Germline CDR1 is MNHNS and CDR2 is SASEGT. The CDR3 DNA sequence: TGTGCCAGCAGACCGACTAGCGGGGCCTCCTACGAGCAGTACTTC. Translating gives CASRPTSGASYEQYF.

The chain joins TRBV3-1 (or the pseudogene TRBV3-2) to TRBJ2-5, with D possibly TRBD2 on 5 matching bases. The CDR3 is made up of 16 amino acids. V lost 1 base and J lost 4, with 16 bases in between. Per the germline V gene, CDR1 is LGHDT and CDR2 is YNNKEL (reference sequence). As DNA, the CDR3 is TGTGCCAGCAGCCAAGGTGTGAGAGGAGGAGGAGAGACCCAGTACTTC. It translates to CASSQGVRGGGETQYF.

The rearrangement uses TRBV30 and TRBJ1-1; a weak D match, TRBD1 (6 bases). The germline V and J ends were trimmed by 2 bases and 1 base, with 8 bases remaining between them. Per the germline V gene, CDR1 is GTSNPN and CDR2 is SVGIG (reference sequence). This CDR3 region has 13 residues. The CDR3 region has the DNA TGTGCCTGGAGTCGACAGGCGAACACTGAAGCTTTCTTT. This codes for CAWSRQANTEAFF.

DNA for the CDR3: TGTGCCAGCAGCTTAGGTCTTACAGCTTCCACCAATTCACCCCTCCACTTT. Translated, it gives CASSLGLTASTNSPLHF. The chain joins TRBV5-4 to TRBJ1-6; D call uncertain. The CDR3 sequence is 17 residues long. The V gene's germline CDR1 is SGHNT and CDR2 YYREEE (reference sequence). The V end was cut by 2 bases, the J end by 7 bases, with 19 bases between.

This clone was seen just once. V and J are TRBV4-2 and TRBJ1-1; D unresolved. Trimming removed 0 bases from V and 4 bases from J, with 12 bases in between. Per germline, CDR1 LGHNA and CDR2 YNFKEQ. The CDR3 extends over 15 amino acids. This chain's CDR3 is CASSQEGNEGTEAFF. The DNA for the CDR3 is TGTGCCAGCAGCCAAGAGGGGAATGAGGGCACTGAAGCTTTCTTT.

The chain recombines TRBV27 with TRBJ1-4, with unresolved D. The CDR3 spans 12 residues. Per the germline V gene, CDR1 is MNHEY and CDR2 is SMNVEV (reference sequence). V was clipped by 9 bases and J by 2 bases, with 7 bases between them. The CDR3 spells CASGPTNEKLFF. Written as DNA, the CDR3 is TGTGCCAGTGGGCCGACTAATGAAAAACTGTTTTTT.

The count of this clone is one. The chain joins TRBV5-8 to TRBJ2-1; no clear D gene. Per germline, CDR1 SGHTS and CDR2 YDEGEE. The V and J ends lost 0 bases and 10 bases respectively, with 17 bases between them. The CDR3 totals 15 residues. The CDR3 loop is CASSLGAPTTVEQFF. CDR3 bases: TGTGCCAGCAGCTTGGGGGCGCCCACGACGGTAGAGCAGTTCTTC.

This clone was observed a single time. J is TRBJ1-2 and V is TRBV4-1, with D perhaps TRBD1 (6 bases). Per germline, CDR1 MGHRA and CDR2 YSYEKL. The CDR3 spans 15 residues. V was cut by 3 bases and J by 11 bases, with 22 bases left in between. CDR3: CASSQEGRTARGYTF. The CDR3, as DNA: TGCGCCAGCAGCCAGGAGGGGAGGACAGCTCGAGGTTACACCTTC.

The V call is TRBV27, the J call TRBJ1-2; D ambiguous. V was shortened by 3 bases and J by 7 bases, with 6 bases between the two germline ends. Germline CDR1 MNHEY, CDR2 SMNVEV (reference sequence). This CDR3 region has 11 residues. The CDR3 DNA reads TGTGCCAGCAGTTTTGGAGGTGGCTACACCTTC. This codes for CASSFGGGYTF.

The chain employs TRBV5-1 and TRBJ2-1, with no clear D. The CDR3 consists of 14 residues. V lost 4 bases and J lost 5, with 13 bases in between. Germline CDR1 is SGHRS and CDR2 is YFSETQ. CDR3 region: CASSVQTPHNEQFF. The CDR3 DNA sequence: TGCGCCAGCAGCGTCCAAACTCCTCACAATGAGCAGTTCTTC.

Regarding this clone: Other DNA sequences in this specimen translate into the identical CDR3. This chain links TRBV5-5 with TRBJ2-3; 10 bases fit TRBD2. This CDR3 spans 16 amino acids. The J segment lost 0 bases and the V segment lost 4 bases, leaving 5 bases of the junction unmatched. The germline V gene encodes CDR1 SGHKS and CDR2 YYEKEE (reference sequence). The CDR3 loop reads CASSRGLAASTDTQYF. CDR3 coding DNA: TGTGCCAGCAGCAGAGGACTAGCGGCTAGCACAGATACGCAGTATTTT. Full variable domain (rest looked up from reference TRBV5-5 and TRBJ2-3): DAGVTQSPTHLIKTRGQQVTLRCSPISGHKSVSWYQQVLGQGPQFIFQYYEKEERGRGNFPDRFSARQFPNYSSELNVNALLLGDSALYLCASSRGLAASTDTQYFGPGTRLTVL.

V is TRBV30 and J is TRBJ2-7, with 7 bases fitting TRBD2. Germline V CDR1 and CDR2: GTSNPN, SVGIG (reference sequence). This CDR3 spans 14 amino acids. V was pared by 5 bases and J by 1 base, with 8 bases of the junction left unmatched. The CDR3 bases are TGTGCCTGGTCTTCTAGCGGACTTTCCTACGAGCAGTACTTC. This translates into CAWSSSGLSYEQYF. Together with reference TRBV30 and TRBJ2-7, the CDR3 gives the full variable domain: SQTIHQWPATLVQPVGSPLSLECTVEGTSNPNLYWYRQAAGRGLQLLFYSVGIGQISSEVPQNLSASRPQDRQFILSSKKLLLSDSGFYLCAWSSSGLSYEQYFGPGTRLTVT.

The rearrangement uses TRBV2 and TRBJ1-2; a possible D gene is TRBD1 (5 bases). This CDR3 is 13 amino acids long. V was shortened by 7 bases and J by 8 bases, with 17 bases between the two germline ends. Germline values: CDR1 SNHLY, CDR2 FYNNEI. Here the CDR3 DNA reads TGTGCCAGCACCTACAACCGACAGAAGGGCTACACCTTC. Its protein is CASTYNRQKGYTF.